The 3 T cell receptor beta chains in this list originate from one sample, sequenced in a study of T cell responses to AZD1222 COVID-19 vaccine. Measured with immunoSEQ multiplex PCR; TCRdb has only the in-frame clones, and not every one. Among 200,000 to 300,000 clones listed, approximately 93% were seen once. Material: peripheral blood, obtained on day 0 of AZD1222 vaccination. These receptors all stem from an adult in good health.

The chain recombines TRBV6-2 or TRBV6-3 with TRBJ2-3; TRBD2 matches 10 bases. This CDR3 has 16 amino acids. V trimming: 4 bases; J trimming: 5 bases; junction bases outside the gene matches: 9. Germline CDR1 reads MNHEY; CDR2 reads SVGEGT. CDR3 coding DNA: TGTGCCAGCAGTTTGAGTAGCGGGGGGCCAGGAGATACGCAGTATTTT. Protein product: CASSLSSGGPGDTQYF.

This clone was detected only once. The CDR3 region has the DNA TGCGCCAGCAGCTTGGAGGAGGTCAGCATCTCTGGAAACACCATATATTTT. Translated: CASSLEEVSISGNTIYF. This chain joins TRBV5-1 and TRBJ1-3; D not certain. V was trimmed by 0 bases and J by 0 bases, leaving 13 bases between them. The CDR3 is 17 amino acids. Germline CDR1 and CDR2: SGHRS and YFSETQ.

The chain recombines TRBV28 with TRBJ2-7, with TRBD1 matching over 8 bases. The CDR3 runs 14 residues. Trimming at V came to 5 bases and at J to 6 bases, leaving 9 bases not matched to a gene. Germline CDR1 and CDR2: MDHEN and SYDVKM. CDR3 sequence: CASSPRPDRVEQYF. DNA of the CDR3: TGTGCCAGCAGTCCCAGGCCGGACAGGGTCGAGCAGTACTTC.